A selection of T cell receptor beta chains follows, all from one sample in a study of cytomegalovirus exposure and HLA in healthy donors. Sequenced by immunoSEQ multiplex PCR; TCRdb stores in-frame clones only, minus some. The data hold about 120,000 clones, with more than 80% observed a single time. Sequencing used PBMCs. These receptors were obtained from a middle-aged man in good health and CMV-seronegative. Each CDR3 is given with its conserved first and last residue. The D gene is left open where the match is weak. Rows may omit the clone size; those that give it use once, few, many or a size class.

>14|NA|TRBJ2-7|TRBV5-1|TRBD1
TGCGCCAGCAGCTCTACAGGGGGTTCCTACGAGCAGTACTTC
CASSSTGGSYEQYF
>15|NA|TRBJ2-2|TRBV19|NA
TGTGCCAGTAGTACCTACAGGGGGGGGGCCGGGGAGCTGTTTTTT
CASSTYRGGAGELFF
>17|NA|TRBJ1-5|TRBV27|TRBD1
TGTGCCAGCAGTCCCCGGACAGGGGTCCGTTCGGGTCAGCCCCAGCATTTT
CASSPRTGVRSGQPQHF
>15|once|TRBJ1-4|TRBV6-5|TRBD1
TGTGCCAGCAGTAGGTCCGACAGGGGCGGTGAAAAACTGTTTTTT
CASSRSDRGGEKLFF
>16|few|TRBJ1-2|TRBV5-1|NA
TGCGCCAGCAGCTTGGCGAACTCCCTACTAGGCTATGGCTACACCTTC
CASSLANSLLGYGYTF
>15|few|TRBJ2-7|TRBV5-1|NA
TGCGCCAGCAGCCCGGGTCAGTCTGGGGCTGGGGAGCAGTACTTC
CASSPGQSGAGEQYF
>16|once|TRBJ2-7|TRBV7-2|NA
TGTGCCAGCAGCTTATATCCGGGGGGACAAAGCTACGAGCAGTACTTC
CASSLYPGGQSYEQYF
>16|NA|TRBJ2-1|TRBV10-3|TRBD2
TGTGCCATCAGCGAAATAGCGGGTATCTCCTACAATGAGCAGTTCTTC
CAISEIAGISYNEQFF
>16|few|TRBJ1-4|TRBV7-9|TRBD1
TGTGCCAGCAGCCTCGGACAGGCGACAACTAATGAAAAACTGTTTTTT
CASSLGQATTNEKLFF
>14|NA|TRBJ2-3|TRBV27|TRBD1
TGTGCCAGCAGTCGGGACAGGGAGGCAGATACGCAGTATTTT
CASSRDREADTQYF
>16|NA|TRBJ2-2|TRBV6-5|TRBD2
TGTGCCAGCAGTTACTCGGGTGGGAGGGCCTCCGGGGAGCTGTTTTTT
CASSYSGGRASGELFF
>14|few|TRBJ2-5|TRBV6-6|TRBD1
TGTGCCAGCAGCAGGGACAGGGTTCAAGAGACCCAGTACTTC
CASSRDRVQETQYF
>15|once|TRBJ2-2|TRBV7-2|NA
TGTGCCAGCACGGGTTACGGTCGGAACGTCGGGGAGCTGTTTTTT
CASTGYGRNVGELFF
>14|few|TRBJ2-3|TRBV4-3|NA
TGCGCCAGCAGCCAAGATGAGGGCACAGATACGCAGTATTTT
CASSQDEGTDTQYF
>13|NA|TRBJ2-7|TRBV6-1|TRBD1
TGTGCCAGCAAACGGGACAGAGGATACGAGCAGTACTTC
CASKRDRGYEQYF
>19|NA|TRBJ1-4|TRBV18|NA
TGTGCCAGCTCACCATTAGGTAGCAGAGGGCCTGCAACTAATGAAAAACTGTTTTTT
CASSPLGSRGPATNEKLFF